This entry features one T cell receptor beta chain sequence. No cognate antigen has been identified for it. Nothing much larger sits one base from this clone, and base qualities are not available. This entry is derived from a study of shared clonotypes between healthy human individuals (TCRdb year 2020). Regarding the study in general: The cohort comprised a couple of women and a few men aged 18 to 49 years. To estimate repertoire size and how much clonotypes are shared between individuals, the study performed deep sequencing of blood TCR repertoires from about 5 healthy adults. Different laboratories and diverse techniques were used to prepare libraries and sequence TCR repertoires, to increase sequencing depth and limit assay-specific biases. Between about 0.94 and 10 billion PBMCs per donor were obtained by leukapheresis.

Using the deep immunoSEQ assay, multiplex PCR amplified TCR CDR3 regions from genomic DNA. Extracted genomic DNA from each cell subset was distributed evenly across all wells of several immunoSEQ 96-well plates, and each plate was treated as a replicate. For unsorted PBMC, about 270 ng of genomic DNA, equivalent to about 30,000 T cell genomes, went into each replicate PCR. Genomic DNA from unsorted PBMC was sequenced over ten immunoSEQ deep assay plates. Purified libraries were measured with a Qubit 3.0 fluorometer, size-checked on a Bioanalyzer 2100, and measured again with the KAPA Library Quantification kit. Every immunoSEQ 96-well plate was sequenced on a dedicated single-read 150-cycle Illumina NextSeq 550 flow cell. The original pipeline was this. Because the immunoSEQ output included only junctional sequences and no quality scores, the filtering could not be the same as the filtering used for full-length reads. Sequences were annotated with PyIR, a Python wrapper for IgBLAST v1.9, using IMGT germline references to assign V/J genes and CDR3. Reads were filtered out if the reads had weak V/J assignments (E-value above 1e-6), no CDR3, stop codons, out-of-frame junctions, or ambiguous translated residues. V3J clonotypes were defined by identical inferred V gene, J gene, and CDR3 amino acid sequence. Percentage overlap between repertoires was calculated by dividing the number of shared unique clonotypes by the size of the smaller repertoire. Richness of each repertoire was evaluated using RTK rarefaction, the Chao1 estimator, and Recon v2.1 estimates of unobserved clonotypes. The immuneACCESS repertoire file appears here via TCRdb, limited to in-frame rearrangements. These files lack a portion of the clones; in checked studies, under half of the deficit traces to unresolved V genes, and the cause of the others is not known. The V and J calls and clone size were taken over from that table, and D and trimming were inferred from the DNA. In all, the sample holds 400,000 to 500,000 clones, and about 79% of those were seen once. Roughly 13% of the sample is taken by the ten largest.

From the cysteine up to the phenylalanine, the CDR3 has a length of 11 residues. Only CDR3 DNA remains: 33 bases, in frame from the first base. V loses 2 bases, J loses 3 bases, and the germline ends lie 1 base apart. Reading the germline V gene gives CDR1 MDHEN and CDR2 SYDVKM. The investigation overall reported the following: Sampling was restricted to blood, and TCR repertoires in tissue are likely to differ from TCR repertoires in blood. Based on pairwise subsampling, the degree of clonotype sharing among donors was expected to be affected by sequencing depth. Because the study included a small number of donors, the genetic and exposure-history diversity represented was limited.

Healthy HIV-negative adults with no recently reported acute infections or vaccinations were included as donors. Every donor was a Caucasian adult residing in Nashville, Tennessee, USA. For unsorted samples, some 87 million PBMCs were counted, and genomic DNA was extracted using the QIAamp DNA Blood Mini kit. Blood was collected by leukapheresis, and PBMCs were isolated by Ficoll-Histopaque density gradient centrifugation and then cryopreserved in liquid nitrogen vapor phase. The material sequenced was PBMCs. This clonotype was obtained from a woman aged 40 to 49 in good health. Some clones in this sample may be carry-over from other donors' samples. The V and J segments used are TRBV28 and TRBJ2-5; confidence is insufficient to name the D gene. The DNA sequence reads TGTGCCAGCAGTTTAAAAGAGACCCAGTACTTC. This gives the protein CASSLKETQYF.